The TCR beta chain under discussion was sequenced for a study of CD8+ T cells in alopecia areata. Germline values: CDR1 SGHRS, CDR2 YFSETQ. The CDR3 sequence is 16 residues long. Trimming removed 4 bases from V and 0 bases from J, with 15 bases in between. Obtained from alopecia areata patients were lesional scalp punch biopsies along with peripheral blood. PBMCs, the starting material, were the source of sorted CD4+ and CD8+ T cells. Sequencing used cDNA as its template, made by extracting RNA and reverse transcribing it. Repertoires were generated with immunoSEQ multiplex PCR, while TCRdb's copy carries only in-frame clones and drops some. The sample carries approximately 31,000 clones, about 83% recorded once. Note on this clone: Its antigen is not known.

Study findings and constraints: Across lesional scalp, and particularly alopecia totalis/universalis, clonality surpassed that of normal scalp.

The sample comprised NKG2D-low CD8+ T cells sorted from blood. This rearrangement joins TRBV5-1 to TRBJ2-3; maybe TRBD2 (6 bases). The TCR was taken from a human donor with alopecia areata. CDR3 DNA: TGCGCCAGCAGCCTGGAGGGAGACAGAAGCACAGATACGCAGTATTTT. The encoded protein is CASSLEGDRSTDTQYF.